The T cell receptor (beta chain) described here comes from a study of T cell repertoires in cytomegalovirus infection. After removal of 7 bases from V and 4 bases from J, the junction contained 4 bases not matched to a gene. The CDR3 contains 14 residues. Germline lookup yields CDR1 SNHLY and CDR2 FYNNEI. TCRdb passed the reads through MiXCR, listing each CDR3 protein once. The sample consists of over 450,000 distinct CDR3 sequences, around 10% of them appearing once. Many counts were recorded for this clonotype. Sequencing was done on a sample of PBMCs. This clonotype was sampled from a human donor in good health (CMV status not recorded). Some clones in this sample may be carry-over from other donors' samples. The chain is built from TRBV2 and TRBJ2-3; TRBD1 matches at 11 bases. CDR3 region: CASKRTGGADTQYF. CDR3 DNA: TGTGCCAGCAAGAGGACAGGGGGCGCAGATACGCAGTATTTT.